The clone carrying this T cell receptor beta chain was recorded at least ten times. Its antigen is not known. Peripheral blood was collected from the related graft donor on the marrow donation day. The table came from immunoSEQ multiplex PCR; TCRdb's copy has only in-frame clones and leaves some out. Listed for the sample are around 30,000 clones, none seen a single time. This specimen comes from a study of T cells after posttransplantation cyclophosphamide. Study results and caveats: Later blood repertoires were often dominated by clones from the donor CD8+ memory compartment. Recipient CMV seropositivity and CMV reactivation strongly tracked TRB clonality. Tissue-infiltrating T cells from skin or gut overlapped little with blood T cells.

Per the germline V gene, CDR1 is ENHRY and CDR2 is SYGVKD. CDR3 length: 14 amino acids. V dropped 5 bases and J dropped 3 bases, with 11 bases sitting between them. Sequencing was done on a sample of PBMCs. The TCR originated in a woman aged 55-75 years in good health, CMV-negative, and a related stem cell transplant donor. This chain links TRBV10-3 with TRBJ1-5; perhaps TRBD1 as D (6 bases). CDR3 DNA sequence: TGTGCCATCAGTCAGGGGTCCGACAATCAGCCCCAGCATTTT. Translating gives CAISQGSDNQPQHF.